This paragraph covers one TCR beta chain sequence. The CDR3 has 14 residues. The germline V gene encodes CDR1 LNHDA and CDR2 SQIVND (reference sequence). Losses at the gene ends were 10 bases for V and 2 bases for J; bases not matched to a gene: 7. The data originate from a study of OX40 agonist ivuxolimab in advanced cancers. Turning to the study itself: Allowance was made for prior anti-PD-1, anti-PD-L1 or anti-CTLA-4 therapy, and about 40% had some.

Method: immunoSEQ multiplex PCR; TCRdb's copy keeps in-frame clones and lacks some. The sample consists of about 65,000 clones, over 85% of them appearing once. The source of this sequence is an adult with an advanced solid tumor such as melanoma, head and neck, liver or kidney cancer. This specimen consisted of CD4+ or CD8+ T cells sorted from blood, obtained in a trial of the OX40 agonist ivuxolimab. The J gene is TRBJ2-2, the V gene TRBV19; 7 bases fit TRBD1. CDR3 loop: CATLTGVNTGELFF. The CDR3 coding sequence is TGTGCCACACTTACAGGGGTCAACACCGGGGAGCTGTTTTTT.